This T cell receptor (beta chain) is from a study of blood T cells in healthy people across ages. Details on this clonotype: A single base separates this from a much larger clone, so it may be a read error.

Through a sample-barcoded 5' primer and a J-beta primer mix, a second PCR was run for roughly 6 to 12 cycles. TCRdb re-called the 5' RACE reads with MiXCR, one entry per CDR3 protein. The sample carries 1.5 million to 2 million distinct CDR3 sequences, about 30% recorded once. This TCR derives from a woman under 40 in good health. The sample was blood.

The CDR3 DNA reads TGTGCCAGCAGCTGGGGTCGCTATGGCTACACCTTC. It yields the protein CASSWGRYGYTF. This chain connects TRBV7-9 to TRBJ1-2, with D unclear. CDR1 is SEHNR and CDR2 is FQNEAQ in the germline V gene (reference sequence). The CDR3 is 12 residues long. V lost 4 bases to trimming and J lost 4 bases, with 7 bases between them.